This TCR beta chain was observed in a study of blood T cell repertoires in COVID-19. Study summary: From the United States, Italy and Spain came samples of acute and convalescent COVID-19.

CDR1 is LNHNV, CDR2 YYDKDF, per germline (reference sequence). The CDR3 is 16 amino acids. V was clipped by 1 base and J by 0 bases, with 13 bases between them. TCRdb keeps only in-frame clones here, not all; method: immunoSEQ multiplex PCR. The sample holds 400,000 or so clones; approximately 86% are singletons and the top ten take 2% to 2.5%. Enrollees, roughly 18 to 89 years old, lived in approximately 25 US areas. This sequence was found in a woman aged 35 to 49 with acute COVID-19. The chain has TRBV15 and TRBJ2-7; D is perhaps TRBD2 (6 bases). The material sequenced was PBMCs or T cells enriched from blood (not recorded which). The CDR3 spells CATSRGGVQASYEQYF. For the CDR3, the DNA is TGTGCCACCAGCAGAGGGGGGGTTCAGGCCTCCTACGAGCAGTACTTC.